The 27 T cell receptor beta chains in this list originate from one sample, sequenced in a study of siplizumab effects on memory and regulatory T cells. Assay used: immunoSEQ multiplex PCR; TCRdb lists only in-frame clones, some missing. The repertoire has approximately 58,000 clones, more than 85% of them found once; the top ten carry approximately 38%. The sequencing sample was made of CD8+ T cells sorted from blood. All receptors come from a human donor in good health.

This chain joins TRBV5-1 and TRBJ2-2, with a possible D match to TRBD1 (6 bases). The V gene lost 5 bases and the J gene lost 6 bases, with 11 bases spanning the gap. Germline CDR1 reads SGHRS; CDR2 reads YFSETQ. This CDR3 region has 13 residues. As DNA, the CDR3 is TGCGCCAGCAGGGAACAGGGCCCCGGGGAGCTGTTTTTT. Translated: CASREQGPGELFF.

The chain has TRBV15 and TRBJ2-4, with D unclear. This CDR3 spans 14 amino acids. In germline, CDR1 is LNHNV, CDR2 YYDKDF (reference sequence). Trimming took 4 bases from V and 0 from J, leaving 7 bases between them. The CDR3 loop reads CATSKGKAKNIQYF. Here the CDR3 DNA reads TGTGCCACCAGCAAGGGAAAAGCCAAAAACATTCAGTACTTC.

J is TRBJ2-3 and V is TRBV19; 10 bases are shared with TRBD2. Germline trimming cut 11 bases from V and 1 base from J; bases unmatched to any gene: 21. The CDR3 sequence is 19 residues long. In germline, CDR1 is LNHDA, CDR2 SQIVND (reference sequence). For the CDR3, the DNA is TGTGCCGGGAGAGGGGATCGGAGCGGGAGGGCCCTATGCACAGATACGCAGTATTTT. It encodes CAGRGDRSGRALCTDTQYF.

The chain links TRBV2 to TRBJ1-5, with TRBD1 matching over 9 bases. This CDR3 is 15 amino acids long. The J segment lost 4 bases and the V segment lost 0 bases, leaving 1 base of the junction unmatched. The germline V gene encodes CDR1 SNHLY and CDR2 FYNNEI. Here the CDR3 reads CASSEAGTGNQPQHF. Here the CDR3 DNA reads TGTGCCAGCAGTGAAGCCGGGACAGGGAATCAGCCCCAGCATTTT.

CDR3 amino acids: CASSPYRGGGETQYF. CDR3 DNA sequence: TGTGCCAGCAGTCCCTACCGAGGAGGGGGAGAGACCCAGTACTTC. The rearrangement uses TRBV28 and TRBJ2-5, with D perhaps matching TRBD1 or TRBD2 (6 bases each). V was pared by 5 bases and J by 4 bases, with 17 bases between. CDR3 size: 15 residues. Germline V CDR1 and CDR2: MDHEN, SYDVKM.

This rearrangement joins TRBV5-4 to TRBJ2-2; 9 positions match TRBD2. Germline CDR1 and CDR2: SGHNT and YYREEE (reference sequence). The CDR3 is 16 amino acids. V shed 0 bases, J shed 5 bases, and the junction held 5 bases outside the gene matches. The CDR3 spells CASSLDGLARTGELFF. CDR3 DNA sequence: TGTGCCAGCAGCTTGGATGGACTAGCGAGGACCGGGGAGCTGTTTTTT.

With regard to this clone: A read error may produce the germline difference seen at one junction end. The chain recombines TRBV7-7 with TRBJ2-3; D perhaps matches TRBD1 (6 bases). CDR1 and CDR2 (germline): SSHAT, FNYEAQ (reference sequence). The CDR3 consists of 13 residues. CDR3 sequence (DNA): TGTGCTAGCAGCTTAAGGGGGTCAGATACGCAGTATTTT. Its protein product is CASSLRGSDTQYF.

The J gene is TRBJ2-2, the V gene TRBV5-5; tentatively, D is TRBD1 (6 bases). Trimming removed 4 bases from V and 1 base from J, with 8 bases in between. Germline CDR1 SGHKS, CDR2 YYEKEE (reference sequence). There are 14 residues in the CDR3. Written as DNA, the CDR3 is TGTGCCAGCAGCCCACAGGGGAACACCGGGGAGCTGTTTTTT. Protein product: CASSPQGNTGELFF.

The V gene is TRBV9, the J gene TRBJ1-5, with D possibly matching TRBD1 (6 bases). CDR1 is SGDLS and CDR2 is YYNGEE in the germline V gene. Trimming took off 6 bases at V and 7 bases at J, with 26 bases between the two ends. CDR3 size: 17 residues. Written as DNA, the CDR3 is TGTGCCAGCACCCTACTTATTCCGGGGGGGGGCCACCAGCCCCAGCATTTT. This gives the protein CASTLLIPGGGHQPQHF.

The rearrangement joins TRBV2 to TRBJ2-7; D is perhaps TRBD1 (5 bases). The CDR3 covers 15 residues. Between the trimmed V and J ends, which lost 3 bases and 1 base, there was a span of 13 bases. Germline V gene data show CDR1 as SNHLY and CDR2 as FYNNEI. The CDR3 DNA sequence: TGTGCCAGCAGTGAGGGTAGGAGACAGTCCTACGAGCAGTACTTC. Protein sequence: CASSEGRRQSYEQYF. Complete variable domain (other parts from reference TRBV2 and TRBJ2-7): EPEVTQTPSHQVTQMGQEVILRCVPISNHLYFYWYRQILGQKVEFLVSFYNNEISEKSEIFDDQFSVERPDGSNFTLKIRSTKLEDSAMYFCASSEGRRQSYEQYFGPGTRLTVT.

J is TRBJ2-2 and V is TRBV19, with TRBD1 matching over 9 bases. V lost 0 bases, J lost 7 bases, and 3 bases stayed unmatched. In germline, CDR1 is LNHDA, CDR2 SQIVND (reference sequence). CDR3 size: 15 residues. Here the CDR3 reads CASSIDGTGNGELFF. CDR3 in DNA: TGTGCCAGTAGTATAGATGGGACAGGGAACGGGGAGCTGTTTTTT.

CDR3 sequence (DNA): TGTGCCAGCAGCCGACGAGTGCGTCCGAACACTGAAGCTTTCTTT. This codes for CASSRRVRPNTEAFF. This sequence joins TRBV6-6 and TRBJ1-1; D unresolved. Germline lookup yields CDR1 MNHNY and CDR2 SVGAGI (reference sequence). Trimming pared 6 bases from V and 1 base from J, leaving 15 bases between. The CDR3 has 15 residues.

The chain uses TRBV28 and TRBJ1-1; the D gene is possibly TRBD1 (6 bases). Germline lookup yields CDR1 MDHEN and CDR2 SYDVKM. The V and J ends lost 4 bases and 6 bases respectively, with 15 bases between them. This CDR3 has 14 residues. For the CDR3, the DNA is TGTGCCAGCAGTTCCCCCCAGGGGCTGCCTGAAGCTTTCTTT. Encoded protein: CASSSPQGLPEAFF.

CDR3 in amino acids: CASSLYARVAGDYNEQFF. CDR3 nucleotide sequence: TGTGCCAGCAGTTTATATGCACGAGTAGCGGGAGACTACAATGAGCAGTTCTTC. The rearrangement joins TRBV27 to TRBJ2-1, with 9 bases fitting TRBD2. Germline values: CDR1 MNHEY, CDR2 SMNVEV (reference sequence). V gave up 1 base and J gave up 3 bases; unmatched junction bases: 10. CDR3 length: 18 amino acids.

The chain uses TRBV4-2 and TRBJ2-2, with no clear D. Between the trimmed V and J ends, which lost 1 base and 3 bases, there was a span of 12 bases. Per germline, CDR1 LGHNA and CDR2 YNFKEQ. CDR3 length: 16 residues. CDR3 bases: TGTGCCAGCAGCCAAGGTATTCTTATGGACACCGGGGAGCTGTTTTTT. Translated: CASSQGILMDTGELFF.

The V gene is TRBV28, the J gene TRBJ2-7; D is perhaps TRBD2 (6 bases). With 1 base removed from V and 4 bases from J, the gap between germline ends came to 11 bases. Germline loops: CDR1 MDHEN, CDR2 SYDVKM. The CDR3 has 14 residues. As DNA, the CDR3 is TGTGCCAGCAGTTTATTGGCGGGAAGGTACGAGCAGTACTTC. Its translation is CASSLLAGRYEQYF.

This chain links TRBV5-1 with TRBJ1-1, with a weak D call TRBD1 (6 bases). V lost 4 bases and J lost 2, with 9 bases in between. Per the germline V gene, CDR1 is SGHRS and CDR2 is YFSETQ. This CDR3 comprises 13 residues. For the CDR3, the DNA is TGCGCCAGCAGCGCGGACAGAAACACTGAAGCTTTCTTT. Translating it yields CASSADRNTEAFF.

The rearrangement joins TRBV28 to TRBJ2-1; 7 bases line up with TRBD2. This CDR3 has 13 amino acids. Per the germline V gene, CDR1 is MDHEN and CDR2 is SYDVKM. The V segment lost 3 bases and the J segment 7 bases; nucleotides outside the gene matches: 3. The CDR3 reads CASSFWGGNEQFF. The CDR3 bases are TGTGCCAGCAGTTTTTGGGGGGGGAATGAGCAGTTCTTC.

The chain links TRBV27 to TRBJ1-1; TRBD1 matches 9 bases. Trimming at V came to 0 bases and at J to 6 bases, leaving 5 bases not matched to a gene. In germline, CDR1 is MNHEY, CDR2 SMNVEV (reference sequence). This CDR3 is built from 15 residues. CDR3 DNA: TGTGCCAGCAGTTTATCGAACAGGGGGCTTGCTGAAGCTTTCTTT. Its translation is CASSLSNRGLAEAFF.

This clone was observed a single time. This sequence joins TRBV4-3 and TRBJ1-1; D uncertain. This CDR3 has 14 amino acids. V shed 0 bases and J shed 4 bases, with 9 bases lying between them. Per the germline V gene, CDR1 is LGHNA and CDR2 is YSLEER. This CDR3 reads CASSQDGQSTEAFF. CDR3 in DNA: TGCGCCAGCAGCCAAGATGGGCAGTCCACTGAAGCTTTCTTT.

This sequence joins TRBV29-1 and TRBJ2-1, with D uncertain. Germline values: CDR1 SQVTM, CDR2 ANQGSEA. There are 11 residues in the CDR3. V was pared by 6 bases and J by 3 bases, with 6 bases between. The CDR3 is CSVHVYNEQFF. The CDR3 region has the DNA TGCAGCGTCCACGTCTACAATGAGCAGTTCTTC.

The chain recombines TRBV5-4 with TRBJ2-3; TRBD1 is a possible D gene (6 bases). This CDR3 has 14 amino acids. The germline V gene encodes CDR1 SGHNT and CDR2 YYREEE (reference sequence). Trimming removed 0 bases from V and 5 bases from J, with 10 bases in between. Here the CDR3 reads CASSLVTGLDTQYF. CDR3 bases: TGTGCCAGCAGCTTGGTTACAGGGTTAGATACGCAGTATTTT.

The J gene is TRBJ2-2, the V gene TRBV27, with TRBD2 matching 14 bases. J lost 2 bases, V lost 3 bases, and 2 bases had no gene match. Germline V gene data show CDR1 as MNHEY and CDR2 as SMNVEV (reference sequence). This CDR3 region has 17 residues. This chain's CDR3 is CASSLGLAGDNTGELFF. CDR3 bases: TGTGCCAGCAGTTTGGGACTAGCGGGAGACAACACCGGGGAGCTGTTTTTT.

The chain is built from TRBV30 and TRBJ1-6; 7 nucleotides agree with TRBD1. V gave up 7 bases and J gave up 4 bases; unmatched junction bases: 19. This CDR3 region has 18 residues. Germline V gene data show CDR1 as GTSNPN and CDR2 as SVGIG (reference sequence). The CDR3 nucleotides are TGTGCCTCCCGGGACAGTCCCTCCCGATGGCGATATAATTCACCCCTCCACTTT. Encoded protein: CASRDSPSRWRYNSPLHF.

The CDR3 nucleotides are TGTGCCAGCAGTTACTCGGGACAGGTCGGCTATGGCTACACCTTC. It codes for CASSYSGQVGYGYTF. V is TRBV6-6 and J is TRBJ1-2; 8 bases are shared with TRBD1. CDR3 length: 15 residues. Germline CDR1 is MNHNY and CDR2 is SVGAGI (reference sequence). The trim removed 0 bases at V and 4 bases at J, leaving 4 bases unmatched.

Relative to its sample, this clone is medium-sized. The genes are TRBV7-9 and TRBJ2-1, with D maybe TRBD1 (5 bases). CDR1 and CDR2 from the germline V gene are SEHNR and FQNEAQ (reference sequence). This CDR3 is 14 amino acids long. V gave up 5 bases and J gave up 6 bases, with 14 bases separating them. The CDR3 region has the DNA TGTGCCAGCAGCCCACAAAGGGGCCCCAATGAGCAGTTCTTC. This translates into CASSPQRGPNEQFF.

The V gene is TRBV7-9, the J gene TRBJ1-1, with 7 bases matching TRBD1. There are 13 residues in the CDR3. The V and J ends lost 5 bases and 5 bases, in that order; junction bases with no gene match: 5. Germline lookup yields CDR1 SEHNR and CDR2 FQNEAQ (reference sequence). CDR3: CASSPGGRTEAFF. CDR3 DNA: TGTGCCAGCAGCCCAGGGGGTAGAACTGAAGCTTTCTTT.